The entry that follows covers one T cell receptor (beta chain) sequence. What it binds is not known. This CDR3 has 15 residues. Germline V gene data show CDR1 as MNHNY and CDR2 as SVGAGI (reference sequence). V lost 0 bases, J lost 3 bases, and 2 bases stayed unmatched. This sample stems from a study of cytomegalovirus exposure and HLA in healthy donors. Study-wide points: The study recorded about 150 TCR beta chains that were cytomegalovirus-associated.

Both 60 Vbeta primers and 13 Jbeta primers went into the PCR. This table comes from immunoSEQ multiplex PCR, and its TCRdb copy is limited to in-frame clones, with some not included. The data show some 250,000 clones, about 80% seen once. The receptor was derived from an older woman in good health and CMV-seropositive. The V and J genes are TRBV6-6 and TRBJ1-1; TRBD1 agrees at 9 bases. Sequencing was done on a sample of PBMCs. The CDR3 DNA reads as TGTGCCAGCAGTTACTCTGACAGGGGGGACACTGAAGCTTTCTTT. Its translation is CASSYSDRGDTEAFF.